Each of the 30 T cell receptor beta chains below was sequenced from the same sample in a study of T cells after yellow fever vaccination. TCRdb analysed the 5' RACE reads with MiXCR anew, one entry per CDR3 protein. Of 250,000 to 400,000 distinct CDR3 sequences in the sample, about 4.5% were seen once. Sequences were derived from PBMCs, sampled 15 days after the yellow fever booster vaccination. Receptors originate from a man younger than 35 who received the YFV17D yellow fever vaccine.

This clonotype was picked up a small number of times. This chain links TRBV4-3 with TRBJ1-2; 12 bases map to TRBD1. The germline CDR1 and CDR2 sequences are LGHNA and YSLEER. The CDR3 extends over 15 amino acids. Unmatched junction bases numbered 5, after V lost 4 bases and J lost 5 bases. CDR3 bases: TGCGCCAGCAGCCCGGGACAGGGGGCAGGGTATGGCTACACCTTC. Encoded protein: CASSPGQGAGYGYTF.

This clonotype was observed many times. This chain joins TRBV19 and TRBJ1-1; D not resolved. Germline-derived CDR1 and CDR2 are LNHDA and SQIVND (reference sequence). This CDR3 has 12 amino acids. The V end was cut by 1 base, the J end by 6 bases, with 6 bases between. CDR3 nucleotides: TGTGCCAGTAGTATAGGACGGGCTGAAGCTTTCTTT. It codes for CASSIGRAEAFF.

The chain joins TRBV19 to TRBJ1-2; D may be TRBD1 (6 bases). The length of the CDR3 is 15 residues. Germline V gene sequence: CDR1 LNHDA, CDR2 SQIVND (reference sequence). V lost 5 bases and J 7 bases, leaving 20 bases between the germline ends. The CDR3 sequence is CASSPQNGGGRGYTF. CDR3 DNA: TGTGCCAGTAGTCCCCAAAACGGGGGGGGCCGTGGCTACACCTTC.

This clonotype was counted many times. The V and J genes are TRBV23-1 and TRBJ1-5; possible D gene TRBD1, 6 bases. TRBV23-1 is an ORF for which the function is uncertain. V lost 4 bases and J 3 bases, leaving 19 bases between the germline ends. CDR3 size: 17 residues. CDR3 residues: CASSRRTATTFNQPQHF. In DNA form, the CDR3 reads TGCGCCAGCAGTCGCCGGACAGCCACCACCTTCAATCAGCCCCAGCATTTT.

This clonotype was recorded a few times. The CDR3 nucleotides read TGTGCCAGCAGGATATGGACAGGGTTTACCGGGGAGCTGTTTTTT. This codes for CASRIWTGFTGELFF. The J gene is TRBJ2-2, the V gene TRBV6-1; the match to TRBD1 covers 8 bases. The CDR3 has 15 amino acids. The V and J ends lost 6 bases and 5 bases, in that order; junction bases with no gene match: 8. Germline V lookup: CDR1 MNHNS, CDR2 SASEGT.

This chain joins TRBV12-3 or TRBV12-4 and TRBJ2-2, with TRBD2 identical over 7 bases. This CDR3 spans 17 amino acids. Trimming at V came to 3 bases and at J to 4 bases, leaving 11 bases not matched to a gene. The CDR3 sequence is CASSLLGGGDGTGELFF. The CDR3 DNA sequence: TGTGCCAGCAGTTTGCTGGGGGGGGGGGATGGCACCGGGGAGCTGTTTTTT.

This clonotype was seen a few times. The chain carries TRBV10-3 and TRBJ2-5; 11 nucleotides agree with TRBD2. Germline V gene sequence: CDR1 ENHRY, CDR2 SYGVKD. The V and J ends lost 5 bases and 4 bases, in that order; junction bases with no gene match: 6. The CDR3 contains 15 residues. CDR3 DNA: TGTGCCATCAGTCTTAGCGGGGGGGCCGGAGAGACCCAGTACTTC. It encodes CAISLSGGAGETQYF.

This clonotype showed up many times. The chain combines TRBV4-1 with TRBJ1-1; 7 bases agree with TRBD1. Looked up from germline, CDR1 is MGHRA and CDR2 is YSYEKL. The CDR3 covers 15 residues. Trimming removed 3 bases from V and 4 bases from J; junction bases left unmatched: 8. CDR3 in DNA: TGCGCCAGCAGCCACAGTAGACAGGGAGGCACTGAAGCTTTCTTT. As protein: CASSHSRQGGTEAFF.

This clonotype has just a few counts. The rearrangement uses TRBV7-2 and TRBJ2-7, with 11 bases aligning to TRBD2. V dropped 5 bases and J dropped 1; count of bases not matched to a gene: 4. This CDR3 is built from 15 residues. Germline V lookup: CDR1 SGHTA, CDR2 FQGNSA. The CDR3 nucleotides are TGTGCCAGCAGCCCCACTAGCGGGGGTTCCTACGAGCAGTACTTC. Encoded protein: CASSPTSGGSYEQYF.

This clonotype was recorded a few times. V usage is TRBV6-6 and J usage is TRBJ2-7; no clear D gene. CDR3 length: 13 amino acids. The germline gives CDR1 MNHNY, CDR2 SVGAGI (reference sequence). The V end was cut by 6 bases, the J end by 5 bases, with 14 bases between. As DNA, the CDR3 is TGTGCCAGCAGAAACCAAGTATCAGACGAGCAGTACGTC. It codes for CASRNQVSDEQYV.

This clonotype was recorded many times. The V call is TRBV7-9, the J call TRBJ2-5; TRBD2 matches 10 bases. The germline CDR1 and CDR2 sequences are SEHNR and FQNEAQ (reference sequence). Unmatched junction bases numbered 3, after V lost 1 base and J lost 1 base. This CDR3 has 16 residues. DNA of the CDR3: TGTGCCAGCAGCTTAGAGGGACTAGCGAGCCAAGAGACCCAGTACTTC. Translating it yields CASSLEGLASQETQYF.

The table lists this clonotype with many counts. The chain has TRBV12-3 or TRBV12-4 and TRBJ2-4; TRBD2 matches at 12 bases. V lost 7 bases, J lost 9 bases, and 10 bases stayed unmatched. There are 15 residues in the CDR3. In DNA, the CDR3 is TGTGCCAGCAAACTAGCGGGGGGTCGCAGAGGCATTCAGTACTTC. Translating it yields CASKLAGGRRGIQYF.

This clonotype appeared many times. The chain links TRBV18 to TRBJ2-1, with 10 bases fitting TRBD2. The CDR3 extends over 15 amino acids. V was clipped by 4 bases and J by 7 bases; unmatched bases: 7. The V gene's germline CDR1 is KGHSH and CDR2 LQKENI. The CDR3 reads CASSHASGGRNEQFF. For the CDR3, the DNA is TGTGCCAGCTCACACGCTAGCGGGGGAAGGAATGAGCAGTTCTTC.

This clonotype showed up many times. The chain carries TRBV4-1 and TRBJ1-5, with D perhaps matching TRBD1 (5 bases). Germline V gene data show CDR1 as MGHRA and CDR2 as YSYEKL. Between the trimmed V and J ends, which lost 2 bases and 0 bases, there was a span of 8 bases. This CDR3 is built from 15 residues. The CDR3 sequence is CASSQWDGSNQPQHF. CDR3 DNA sequence: TGCGCCAGCAGCCAATGGGACGGTAGCAATCAGCCCCAGCATTTT.

The table lists this clonotype with many counts. V gene TRBV12-3 or TRBV12-4 combines with J gene TRBJ2-5, with D perhaps being TRBD1 or TRBD2 (5 bases each). The germline V and J ends were trimmed by 6 bases and 1 base, with 9 bases remaining between them. This CDR3 comprises 13 residues. The CDR3 is CASSSGAQETQYF. CDR3 DNA sequence: TGTGCCAGCAGCTCCGGGGCCCAAGAGACCCAGTACTTC.

This chain links TRBV5-1 with TRBJ2-5; TRBD2 matches 8 bases. Germline V gene data show CDR1 as SGHRS and CDR2 as YFSETQ. This CDR3 region has 14 residues. After removal of 0 bases from V and 5 bases from J, the junction contained 3 bases not matched to a gene. CDR3 in amino acids: CASSLETSAETQYF. DNA of the CDR3: TGCGCCAGCAGCTTGGAGACTAGCGCGGAGACCCAGTACTTC.

The chain recombines TRBV6-7 with TRBJ2-3; D is uncertain. TRBV6-7 falls under the ORF class, with uncertain function. Trimming left V 11 bases short and J 4 bases short, with 19 bases between. This CDR3 is built from 14 residues. The CDR3 region is CAPTPRQEADTQYF. In DNA, the CDR3 is TGTGCCCCGACACCGAGACAAGAAGCAGATACGCAGTATTTT.

The sample holds a few counts of this clonotype. The rearrangement links TRBV11-2 to TRBJ2-5; D might be TRBD1 or TRBD2, each matching 5 bases. The CDR3 extends over 16 amino acids. CDR1 SGHAT and CDR2 FQNNGV come from the germline V gene. V lost 1 base, J lost 5 bases, and 17 bases lay in between. This CDR3 is CASSLGRQGVGETQYF. In DNA, the CDR3 is TGTGCCAGCAGCTTAGGTCGGCAGGGAGTGGGTGAGACCCAGTACTTC. Together with reference TRBV11-2 and TRBJ2-5, the CDR3 gives the full variable domain: EAGVAQSPRYKIIEKRQSVAFWCNPISGHATLYWYQQILGQGPKLLIQFQNNGVVDDSQLPKDRFSAERLKGVDSTLKIQPAKLEDSAVYLCASSLGRQGVGETQYFGPGTRLLVL.

This clonotype was detected a few times. This chain connects TRBV20-1 to TRBJ2-5; D is uncertain. Trimming removed 4 bases at V and 2 bases at J, with 5 bases between. Germline CDR1 is DFQATT and CDR2 is SNEGSKA (reference sequence). The CDR3 runs to 11 residues. CDR3 amino acids: CSATLQETQYF. For the CDR3, the DNA is TGCAGTGCTACACTTCAAGAGACCCAGTACTTC.

DNA of the CDR3: TGTGCCAGCAGCCGGGGACCCGTGGATGAAAAACTGTTTTTT. It yields the protein CASSRGPVDEKLFF. The chain joins TRBV12-1 to TRBJ1-4; the tabulated D call, TRBD1, remains unverified against the DNA. TRBV12-1 is an annotated pseudogene. The CDR3 spans 14 residues.

The sample holds a few counts of this clonotype. The chain recombines TRBV6-2 or TRBV6-3 with TRBJ1-5; no clear D gene. Germline CDR1 reads MNHEY; CDR2 reads SVGEGT. This CDR3 comprises 17 residues. Trimming left V 3 bases short and J 1 base short, with 16 bases between. The CDR3 reads CASSYWVPFGSNQPQHF. For the CDR3, the DNA is TGTGCCAGCAGTTATTGGGTCCCGTTTGGAAGCAATCAGCCCCAGCATTTT.

This clonotype showed up just a few times. This chain connects TRBV4-3 to TRBJ1-2; 12 bases align to TRBD1. Germline V gives CDR1 LGHNA, CDR2 YSLEER. The CDR3 extends over 17 amino acids. The trim removed 4 bases at V and 2 bases at J, leaving 8 bases unmatched. CDR3: CASSLWDRGQKNYGYTF. The CDR3 DNA is TGCGCCAGCAGCCTATGGGACAGGGGGCAAAAGAACTATGGCTACACCTTC.

This clonotype was seen only a few times. V and J are TRBV12-3 or TRBV12-4 and TRBJ1-6; 9 bases fit TRBD1. Trimming at V came to 6 bases and at J to 8 bases, leaving 17 bases not matched to a gene. This CDR3 comprises 18 residues. Written as DNA, the CDR3 is TGTGCCAGCAGCCGCCGGGACAGGGTTTGGCTTCCGGATTCACCCCTCCACTTT. Its protein is CASSRRDRVWLPDSPLHF.

At least ten counts were recorded for this clonotype. CDR3 DNA: TGTGCCAGCAGCTCCGCCGGGACAGCCTACGAGCAGTACGTC. It is translated as CASSSAGTAYEQYV. The chain joins TRBV7-9 to TRBJ2-7; 7 bases line up with TRBD1. Germline CDR1 and CDR2: SEHNR and FQNEAQ (reference sequence). Trimming removed 4 bases from V and 2 bases from J; junction bases left unmatched: 5. The CDR3 is 14 residues long.

This clonotype showed up just a few times. The chain links TRBV7-3 to TRBJ1-1, with a tentative D call TRBD1 (6 bases). Trimming took off 0 bases at V and 5 bases at J, with 13 bases between the two ends. The CDR3 covers 15 residues. Germline loops: CDR1 SGHTA, CDR2 FQGTGA. This chain's CDR3 is CASSLTPGVMTEAFF. CDR3 in DNA: TGTGCCAGCAGCTTAACGCCAGGGGTGATGACTGAAGCTTTCTTT.

The CDR3 sequence is CASSPGSGGGHNEQFF. The CDR3 DNA is TGTGCCAGCTCACCAGGTTCGGGGGGCGGCCACAATGAGCAGTTCTTC. The chain recombines TRBV18 with TRBJ2-1, with a tentative D call TRBD2 (7 bases). Trimming removed 2 bases at V and 5 bases at J, with 16 bases between. The CDR3 has 16 amino acids. The germline CDR1 and CDR2 sequences are KGHSH and LQKENI.

This clonotype was seen a handful of times. The chain links TRBV20-1 to TRBJ2-7; D uncertain. The V and J ends lost 3 bases and 0 bases respectively, with 9 bases between them. The CDR3 totals 13 residues. Germline V gene data show CDR1 as DFQATT and CDR2 as SNEGSKA (reference sequence). The CDR3 protein is CSASPATSYEQYF. Here the CDR3 DNA reads TGCAGTGCTAGCCCAGCAACCTCCTACGAGCAGTACTTC.

The V and J genes are TRBV7-9 and TRBJ1-1; the D gene is possibly TRBD1 (6 bases). V was cut by 2 bases and J by 10 bases, with 8 bases left in between. Per the germline V gene, CDR1 is SEHNR and CDR2 is FQNEAQ (reference sequence). There are 11 residues in the CDR3. In DNA form, the CDR3 reads TGTGCCAGCAGCTTAAGGACAGCAGCTTTCTTT. Translation gives CASSLRTAAFF.

This clonotype showed up many times. The rearrangement joins TRBV7-8 to TRBJ2-2; D is unresolved. The CDR3 is made up of 15 amino acids. Between the trimmed V and J ends, which lost 5 bases and 0 bases, there was a span of 10 bases. Germline CDR1 and CDR2: SGHVS and FQNEAQ. CDR3 coding DNA: TGTGCCAGCAGCCCAATTGGGACGAACACCGGGGAGCTGTTTTTT. Its protein is CASSPIGTNTGELFF.

This sequence joins TRBV7-2 and TRBJ1-1, with a weak D call TRBD1 (5 bases). CDR1 and CDR2 from the germline V gene are SGHTA and FQGNSA. CDR3 length: 16 residues. V lost 3 bases and J lost 0, with 14 bases in between. CDR3 in amino acids: CASSLLRGLMNTEAFF. In DNA form, the CDR3 reads TGTGCCAGCAGCTTGCTGCGGGGCTTGATGAACACTGAAGCTTTCTTT.